These T cell receptor beta chains were read from a single sample in a study of cytomegalovirus exposure and HLA in healthy donors. Sequenced by immunoSEQ multiplex PCR; TCRdb stores in-frame clones only, minus some. The table records approximately 110,000 clones, just over 15% of them present only once. Sequencing used PBMCs. The receptor set was obtained from a woman aged 18 to 35 in good health and CMV-seronegative. Both conserved end residues are part of each CDR3. Fields, in order: D gene, V gene, J gene, clone size, CDR3 length, CDR3 DNA, CDR3 protein. A D gene is named only where the DNA matches it firmly. Rows may omit the clone size; those that give it use once, few, many or a size class.

TRBD2,TRBV15,TRBJ2-5,-,16,TGTGCCACCAGCAGAAAGGGACTACTGGGGGGAGAGACCCAGTACTTC,CATSRKGLLGGETQYF
TRBD1,TRBV4-1,TRBJ2-5,-,19,TGCGCCTCAAAAGGGAGGGGACAGGGGCACCCAAAAAACCAAGAGACCCAGTACTTC,CASKGRGQGHPKNQETQYF
TRBD1,TRBV18,TRBJ1-5,-,14,TGTGCCAGCTCACCGATTGAGGGGGCTCAGCCCCAGCATTTT,CASSPIEGAQPQHF
TRBD1,TRBV5-4,TRBJ2-7,few,16,TGTGCCAGCAGCCCCGTCCCGGGACAGAGAGTTTACGAGCAGTACTTC,CASSPVPGQRVYEQYF
-,TRBV6-1,TRBJ2-5,-,11,TGTGCCACCGTAGCGTTAGAGACCCAGTACTTC,CATVALETQYF
-,TRBV5-4,TRBJ1-2,-,14,TGTGCCAGCAGCTCCCCGGGGGAAGGATATGGCTACACCTTC,CASSSPGEGYGYTF
TRBD1,TRBV7-9,TRBJ2-5,few,14,TGTGCCAGCAGCGCTCTGGACAGGGAGGAGACCCAGTACTTC,CASSALDREETQYF
TRBD2,TRBV11-2,TRBJ2-1,-,18,TGTGCCAGCAGCTTAAGAGGGCTAGCGGGGGACCCCTACAATGAGCAGTTCTTC,CASSLRGLAGDPYNEQFF
-,TRBV6-5,TRBJ1-1,few,11,TGTGCCAGCAGTTGGGCAACTGAAGCTTTCTTT,CASSWATEAFF
TRBD1,TRBV5-5,TRBJ1-5,few,15,TGTGCCAGCAGCTTGGACAGGGGATACAATCAGCCCCAGCATTTT,CASSLDRGYNQPQHF
-,TRBV19,TRBJ2-3,few,13,TGTGCCAGTAGTGTACAGGGAACAGATACGCAGTATTTT,CASSVQGTDTQYF
-,TRBV7-8,TRBJ2-6,few,17,TGTGCCAGCAGCCTTGCCAATCCAGGGCTTGGGGCCAACGTCCTGACTTTC,CASSLANPGLGANVLTF
-,TRBV9,TRBJ2-5,-,14,TGTGCCAGCAGCCCCAAGGGGATACAAGAGACCCAGTACTTC,CASSPKGIQETQYF
-,TRBV30,TRBJ2-7,-,14,TGTGCCTGGGAAAGTCGGAGTCAAAGCTCCGAGCAGTACTTC,CAWESRSQSSEQYF
TRBD2,TRBV7-8,TRBJ2-2,-,18,TGTGCCAGCAGCTTAAGGACTAGCGGGGCGACAACTCCCGGGGAGCTGTTTTTT,CASSLRTSGATTPGELFF
-,TRBV28,TRBJ1-5,-,18,TGTGCCAGCAGTCTGGACACCGGGGGTATATTCGGCAATCAGCCCCAGCATTTT,CASSLDTGGIFGNQPQHF
TRBD1,TRBV4-1,TRBJ1-2,few,16,TGCGCCAGCAGCCAAGGAGACAGGGGGAGCGACTATGGCTACACCTTC,CASSQGDRGSDYGYTF
TRBD1,TRBV5-1,TRBJ1-4,few,15,TGCGCCAGCAGCCCGGGACAGGCAAGGCACGAAAAACTGTTTTTT,CASSPGQARHEKLFF
-,TRBV11-2,TRBJ2-5,few,13,TGTGCCAGCAGCTTAGATTCCCGAGAGACCCAGTACTTC,CASSLDSRETQYF
-,TRBV5-1,TRBJ2-1,-,15,TGCGCCAGCAGCTTGTCGCCAGCTAGATCCGGTGAGCAGTTCTTC,CASSLSPARSGEQFF
TRBD2,TRBV19,TRBJ2-5,few,16,TGTGCCAGTAGTATAGGGTTGACTAGCGGGCGAGAGACCCAGTACTTC,CASSIGLTSGRETQYF
-,TRBV6-6,TRBJ1-5,once,15,TGTGCCAGCACCGAACCTGGGACCCTAGCGCAGCCCCAGCATTTT,CASTEPGTLAQPQHF
-,TRBV28,TRBJ1-5,once,17,TGTGCCAGCAGTTCTCCCGGGCGGGGGAAGGCTAGTCAGCCCCAGCATTTT,CASSSPGRGKASQPQHF
TRBD2,TRBV7-7,TRBJ2-3,-,15,TGTGCTAGCAGCTCCGGACTAGCGGGAGTAGATACGCAGTATTTT,CASSSGLAGVDTQYF
TRBD2,TRBV18,TRBJ2-1,few,14,TGTGCCAGCTCACCGGGAGCGGGATACAATGAGCAGTTCTTC,CASSPGAGYNEQFF
-,TRBV19,TRBJ2-7,few,12,TGTGCCAGTAAGGGCGGGAACTACGCGCAGTACTTC,CASKGGNYAQYF
-,TRBV10-3,TRBJ2-7,-,13,TGTGCCACCGAGGACAGTGAGACCTACGAGCAGTACTTC,CATEDSETYEQYF
TRBD2,TRBV29-1,TRBJ2-7,few,12,TGCAGCGCCGGAGCGGGATCCTACGAGCAGTACTTC,CSAGAGSYEQYF